The following is a T cell receptor beta chain sequence with its context. Ipilimumab, 1 mg/kg, started 14 to 28 days after autologous transplant. Patients got 3 mg/kg IV nivolumab weeks 1, 4, 7, 10, then biweekly through week 26. The data originate from a study of ipilimumab plus nivolumab after autologous stem cell transplantation. The protocol was immunoSEQ multiplex PCR, while the TCRdb copy is restricted to in-frame clones and leaves out a portion. The repertoire holds 3,000 to 3,500 clones, with 76% as singletons. The CDR3 is 13 residues long. Trimming cost V 0 bases and J 4 bases, with 8 bases left between them. CDR1 and CDR2 from the germline V gene are GTSNPN and SVGIG (reference sequence).

This clonotype was obtained from a male donor with primary mediastinal lymphoma. Source: PBMCs, taken in a trial of ipilimumab plus nivolumab as post-transplant consolidation. The rearrangement joins TRBV30 to TRBJ2-3, with TRBD1 as a possible D gene (6 bases). The CDR3 loop reads CAWSVPGADTQYF. The CDR3 nucleotides read TGTGCCTGGAGTGTACCAGGGGCAGATACGCAGTATTTT. Drawing the rest from reference TRBV30 and TRBJ2-3, the complete variable domain is SQTIHQWPATLVQPVGSPLSLECTVEGTSNPNLYWYRQAAGRGLQLLFYSVGIGQISSEVPQNLSASRPQDRQFILSSKKLLLSDSGFYLCAWSVPGADTQYFGPGTRLTVL.